This note documents a single TCR beta chain sequence. Antigen unknown. Measured with immunoSEQ multiplex PCR; TCRdb has only the in-frame clones, and not every one. The table shows 150,000 or so clones, with about 81% occurring only once. This CDR3 contains 14 residues. Germline lookup yields CDR1 SGHTA and CDR2 FQGNSA. V dropped 7 bases and J dropped 2 bases, with 13 bases sitting between them. All patients relapsed after autologous stem cell transplantation, and brentuximab vedotin exposure varied. This sample was included in a study of PD-1 blockade in classical Hodgkin lymphoma. Broader study findings: Although disease activity or prior therapy may be involved, causes of the repertoire differences remain undefined.

Specimen: peripheral blood mononuclear cells (PBMCs), collected before the second cycle of nivolumab. The receptor was derived from a human donor with classical Hodgkin lymphoma. The gene calls are TRBV7-2 and TRBJ2-3, with D perhaps TRBD1 or TRBD2 (5 bases each). CDR3 residues: CASTTYGATDTQYF. CDR3 bases: TGTGCCAGCACCACCTACGGGGCCACAGATACGCAGTATTTT.